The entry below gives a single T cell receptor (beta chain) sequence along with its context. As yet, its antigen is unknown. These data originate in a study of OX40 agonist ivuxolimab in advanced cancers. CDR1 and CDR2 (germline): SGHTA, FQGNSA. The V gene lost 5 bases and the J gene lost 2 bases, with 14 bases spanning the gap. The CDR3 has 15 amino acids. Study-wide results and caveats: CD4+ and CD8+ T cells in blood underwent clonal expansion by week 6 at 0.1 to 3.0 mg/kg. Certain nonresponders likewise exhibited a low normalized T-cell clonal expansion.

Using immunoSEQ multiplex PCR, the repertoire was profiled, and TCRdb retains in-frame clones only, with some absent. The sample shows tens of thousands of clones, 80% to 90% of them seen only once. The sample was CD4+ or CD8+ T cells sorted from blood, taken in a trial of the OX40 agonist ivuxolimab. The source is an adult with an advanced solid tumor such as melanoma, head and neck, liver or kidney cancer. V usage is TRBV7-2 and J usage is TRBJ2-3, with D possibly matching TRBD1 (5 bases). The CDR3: CASSPSAGHTDTQYF. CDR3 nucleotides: TGTGCCAGCAGCCCGTCGGCAGGGCACACAGATACGCAGTATTTT.